This TCR beta chain was recorded in a study of blood T cell repertoires in COVID-19. Across the study: Acute-phase and convalescent COVID-19 samples originated in the United States, Italy and Spain. T cells, B-cell-depleted T cells, or PBMCs supplied cDNA or gDNA.

Germline-derived CDR1 and CDR2 are LNHNV and YYDKDF (reference sequence). V dropped 0 bases and J dropped 3 bases, with 9 bases sitting between them. This CDR3 region has 14 residues. Original analysis: Estimated nucleated cell counts came from reference gene primer amplification. This table comes from immunoSEQ multiplex PCR, and its TCRdb copy is limited to in-frame clones, with some not included. The V and J calls and the clone size are those of that table, but D and trimming were determined from the DNA. Of some 340,000 clones listed, 75% to 90% were seen once; the top ten hold 3.6%. This TCR was recovered from a woman aged 18 to 35 with acute or convalescent COVID-19. The chain links TRBV15 to TRBJ2-7; D is possibly TRBD1 (6 bases). The sample consisted of peripheral blood. The CDR3: CATSREGQYYEQYF. In DNA, the CDR3 is TGTGCCACCAGCAGAGAAGGACAGTACTACGAGCAGTACTTC.